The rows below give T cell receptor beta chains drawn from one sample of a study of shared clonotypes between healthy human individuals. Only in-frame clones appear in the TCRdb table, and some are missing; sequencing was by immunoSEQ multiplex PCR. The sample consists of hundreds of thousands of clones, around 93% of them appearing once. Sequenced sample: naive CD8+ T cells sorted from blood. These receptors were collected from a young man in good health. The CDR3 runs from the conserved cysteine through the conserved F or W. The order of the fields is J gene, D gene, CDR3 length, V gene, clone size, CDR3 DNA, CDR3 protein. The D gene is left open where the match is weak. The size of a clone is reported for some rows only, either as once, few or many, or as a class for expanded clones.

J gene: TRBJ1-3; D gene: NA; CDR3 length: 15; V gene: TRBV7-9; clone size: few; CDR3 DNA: TGTGCCAGCAGCTCAGCCACAGAGACTGGAAACACCATATATTTT; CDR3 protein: CASSSATETGNTIYF
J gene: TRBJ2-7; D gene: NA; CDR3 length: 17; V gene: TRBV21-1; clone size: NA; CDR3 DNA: TGTGCCAGCAGCAAAGATGTGACTAGCGGGGAACACTACGAGCAGTACTTC; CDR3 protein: CASSKDVTSGEHYEQYF
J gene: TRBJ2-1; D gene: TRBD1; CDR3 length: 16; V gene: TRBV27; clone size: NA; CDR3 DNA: TGTGCCAGCAGTTGGGGTCCCGGGACAGGGGGCAATGAGCAGTTCTTC; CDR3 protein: CASSWGPGTGGNEQFF
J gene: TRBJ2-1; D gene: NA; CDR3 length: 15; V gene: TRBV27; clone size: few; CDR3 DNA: TGTGCCAGCAGTTCCTTCGAGACAGGTTTCAATGAGCAGTTCTTC; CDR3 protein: CASSSFETGFNEQFF
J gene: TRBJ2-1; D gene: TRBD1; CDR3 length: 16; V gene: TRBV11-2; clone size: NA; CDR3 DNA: TGTGCCAGCAGCCCCCGGACAGGGAAAACCTACAATGAGCAGTTCTTC; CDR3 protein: CASSPRTGKTYNEQFF
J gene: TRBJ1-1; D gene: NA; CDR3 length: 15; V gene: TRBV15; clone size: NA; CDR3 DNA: TGTGCCACCAGCAGAGAGGGGGCCATGAACACTGAAGCTTTCTTT; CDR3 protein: CATSREGAMNTEAFF
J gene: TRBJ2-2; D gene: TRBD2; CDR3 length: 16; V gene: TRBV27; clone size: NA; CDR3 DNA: TGTGCCAGCAGTTTATGGACTAGCGGGAGCACCGGGGAGCTGTTTTTT; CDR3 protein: CASSLWTSGSTGELFF
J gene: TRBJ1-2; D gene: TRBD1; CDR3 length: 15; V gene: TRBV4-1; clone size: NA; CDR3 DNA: TGCGCCAGCAGCCAAGATCCAGGGGGGAACTATGGCTACACCTTC; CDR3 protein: CASSQDPGGNYGYTF
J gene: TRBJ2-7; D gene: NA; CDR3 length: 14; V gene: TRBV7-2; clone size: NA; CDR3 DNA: TGTGCCAGCAGCTATAGGGGCAGGGAAGACGAGCAGTACTTC; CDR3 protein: CASSYRGREDEQYF
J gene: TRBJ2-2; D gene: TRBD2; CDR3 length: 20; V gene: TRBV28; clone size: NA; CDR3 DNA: TGTGCCAGCAGCTGGGACAGGGGACTAGCGGGAGCCACGAACACCGGGGAGCTGTTTTTT; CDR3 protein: CASSWDRGLAGATNTGELFF
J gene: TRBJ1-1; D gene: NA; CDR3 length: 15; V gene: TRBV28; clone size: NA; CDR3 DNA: TGTGCCAGCAGTCCCAAGCTACAGAGTAAGGTTGAAGCTTTCTTT; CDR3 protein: CASSPKLQSKVEAFF
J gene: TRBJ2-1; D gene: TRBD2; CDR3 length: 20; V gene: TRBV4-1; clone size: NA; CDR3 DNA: TGCGCCAGCAGCCAAGATACATGGGGGACTAGCGGGAGTTGGCTCGGTGAGCAGTTCTTC; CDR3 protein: CASSQDTWGTSGSWLGEQFF
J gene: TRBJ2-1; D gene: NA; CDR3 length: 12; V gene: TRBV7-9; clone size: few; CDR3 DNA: TGTGCCAGCACGCGGATTGGGGATGAGCAGTTCTTC; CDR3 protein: CASTRIGDEQFF
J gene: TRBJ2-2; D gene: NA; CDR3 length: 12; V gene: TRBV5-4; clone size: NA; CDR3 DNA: TGTGCCAGCAGCTTGGGGGGTAGGCTGACGTTTTTT; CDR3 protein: CASSLGGRLTFF
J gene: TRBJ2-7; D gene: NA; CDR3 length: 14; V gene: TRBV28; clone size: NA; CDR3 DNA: TGTGCCAGCAGTTTATCAGGGGCCCCCTACGAGCAGTACTTC; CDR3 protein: CASSLSGAPYEQYF
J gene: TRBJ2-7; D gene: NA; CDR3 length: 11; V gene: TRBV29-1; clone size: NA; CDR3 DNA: TGCAGCGTTGAAGATGAGTACGAGCAGTACTTC; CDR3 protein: CSVEDEYEQYF